The rows below give T cell receptor beta chains drawn from one sample of a study of blood T cells in healthy people across ages. A single record per CDR3 protein comes from TCRdb applying MiXCR to the 5' RACE reads. Seen here are approximately 1,100,000 distinct CDR3 sequences, more than 40% observed once, and the top ten hold approximately 20%. Sequenced input: blood. The origin of the receptors is a woman aged 55-69 years in good health. Both conserved end residues are part of each CDR3. The order of the fields is clone size, J gene, V gene, D gene, CDR3 protein, CDR3 DNA. A D gene is named only where the DNA matches it firmly. The listing skips clone size in some rows; elsewhere it reads once, few, many or a size class.

>-|TRBJ2-7|TRBV20-1|TRBD2
CSASRGLAGVGEQYF
TGCAGTGCTAGTAGGGGTTTAGCGGGAGTAGGCGAGCAGTACTTC
>-|TRBJ2-3|TRBV18|-
CASSPPWRTDTQYF
TGTGCCAGCTCACCACCTTGGCGCACAGATACGCAGTATTTT
>-|TRBJ1-6|TRBV28|-
CASSFRSPLHF
TGTGCCAGCAGTTTTCGTTCACCCCTCCACTTT
>-|TRBJ2-7|TRBV20-1|-
CSARLASRVYEQYF
TGCAGTGCTCGTTTAGCGTCCCGGGTGTACGAGCAGTACTTC
>-|TRBJ2-1|TRBV20-1|TRBD2
CSARGLAGFERFF
TGCAGTGCTAGAGGACTAGCGGGATTTGAGCGGTTCTTC
>-|TRBJ1-5|TRBV2|TRBD1
CASSPTGLGNQPQHF
TGTGCCAGCAGTCCGACAGGGCTAGGCAATCAGCCCCAGCATTTT
>-|TRBJ2-7|TRBV5-1|TRBD2
CASSIRGLAGRGSYEQYF
TGCGCCAGCAGCATCAGGGGACTAGCGGGGAGGGGCTCCTACGAGCAGTACTTC
>-|TRBJ2-3|TRBV7-8|-
CASSLGLGGTTDTQYF
TGTGCCAGCAGCCTCGGTTTGGGGGGAACTACAGATACGCAGTATTTT
>-|TRBJ1-2|TRBV5-1|-
CASSVGQTVNYGYTF
TGCGCCAGCAGCGTTGGACAGACTGTTAACTATGGCTACACCTTC
>-|TRBJ2-3|TRBV27|TRBD2
CASSYLSSGGHRDTQYF
TGTGCCAGCAGTTATTTATCCAGCGGGGGCCACCGGGATACGCAGTATTTT
>few|TRBJ2-5|TRBV13|-
CASSLAQEETQYF
TGTGCCAGCAGCTTAGCACAAGAAGAGACCCAGTACTTC
>-|TRBJ2-4|TRBV28|-
CASSFRAIRVGNIQYF
TGTGCCAGCAGTTTTCGCGCGATAAGGGTCGGAAACATTCAGTACTTC
>-|TRBJ2-2|TRBV5-6|-
CASSPPLLSGELFF
TGTGCCAGCAGTCCACCCTTGTTGTCCGGGGAGCTGTTTTTT
>-|TRBJ1-5|TRBV6-1|-
CASSDAGPISNQPQHF
TGTGCCAGCAGTGATGCGGGACCGATTAGCAATCAGCCCCAGCATTTT
>-|TRBJ2-7|TRBV20-1|-
CSASHWEISYNEQYF
TGCAGTGCCTCCCACTGGGAGATCTCCTACAATGAGCAGTACTTC
>few|TRBJ2-1|TRBV12-3/TRBV12-4|TRBD2
CASSIRGGRANEQFF
TGTGCCAGCAGCATAAGAGGCGGGAGGGCCAATGAGCAGTTCTTC
>-|TRBJ2-4|TRBV7-9|TRBD1
CASSAGDRGMVIQYF
TGTGCCAGCAGCGCGGGGGACAGGGGGATGGTCATTCAGTACTTC
>few|TRBJ2-7|TRBV20-1|-
CSARTQGPSSYEQYF
TGCAGTGCTAGGACTCAGGGGCCGAGCTCCTACGAGCAGTACTTC
>-|TRBJ2-2|TRBV20-1|-
CSAPRGGVLGELFF
TGCAGTGCTCCGAGAGGGGGGGTACTAGGGGAGCTGTTTTTT
>-|TRBJ2-1|TRBV3-1|TRBD2
CASASQREFIHEQFF
TGTGCCAGCGCCTCTCAGCGGGAGTTTATCCATGAGCAGTTCTTC
>few|TRBJ2-3|TRBV24-1|-
CATKGADTQYF
TGTGCCACGAAGGGGGCAGATACGCAGTATTTT
>few|TRBJ2-1|TRBV24-1|TRBD1
CATSDTTGTVNEQFF
TGTGCCACCAGTGATACCACCGGGACAGTGAATGAGCAGTTCTTC
>-|TRBJ2-5|TRBV20-1|-
CSATKGDKPQETQYF
TGCAGTGCTACAAAGGGAGACAAACCACAAGAGACCCAGTACTTC
>-|TRBJ1-6|TRBV28|-
CASSLGGRRGSYNSPLHF
TGTGCCAGCAGTTTAGGGGGTAGGCGGGGCTCCTATAATTCACCCCTCCACTTT
>-|TRBJ1-1|TRBV5-1|-
CASSLVARMNTEAFF
TGCGCCAGCAGCTTGGTAGCCAGAATGAACACTGAAGCTTTCTTT
>-|TRBJ2-7|TRBV20-1|-
CSASQQTNEQYF
TGCAGTGCTAGCCAGCAGACGAACGAGCAGTACTTC
>many|TRBJ2-7|TRBV9|-
CASSGGGVGYEQYF
TGTGCCAGCAGCGGAGGGGGTGTGGGCTACGAGCAGTACTTC
>-|TRBJ2-3|TRBV30|-
CAWGTGTDTQYF
TGTGCCTGGGGGACTGGTACAGATACGCAGTATTTT
>-|TRBJ1-1|TRBV19|-
CASSIDLGVGTRVMNTEAFF
TGTGCCAGTAGTATAGATTTAGGTGTGGGAACCAGGGTGATGAACACTGAAGCTTTCTTT
>-|TRBJ2-1|TRBV28|-
CASRSRGAGVSRIYNEQFF
TGTGCCAGCAGAAGTCGGGGGGCGGGAGTGAGTAGGATCTACAATGAGCAGTTCTTC
>few|TRBJ2-7|TRBV20-1|-
CSAARTTYPYEQYF
TGCAGTGCTGCCCGAACTACCTATCCCTACGAGCAGTACTTC
>-|TRBJ2-3|TRBV29-1|-
CSGGEGHLTDTQYF
TGCAGCGGGGGTGAGGGACACTTAACAGATACGCAGTATTTT
>-|TRBJ2-5|TRBV7-6|-
CASSSEEAQYF
TGTGCCAGCAGCTCCGAAGAGGCCCAGTACTTC
>-|TRBJ1-5|TRBV24-1|-
CATSPEGFSNQPQHF
TGTGCCACCTCCCCGGAGGGCTTTAGCAATCAGCCCCAGCATTTT
>many|TRBJ2-3|TRBV11-3|-
CASSVESASAQYF
TGTGCCAGCAGCGTAGAGTCCGCTAGCGCGCAGTATTTT
>-|TRBJ1-1|TRBV6-1|-
CASTEGEGRTEAFF
TGTGCCAGCACCGAGGGTGAGGGGAGGACTGAAGCTTTCTTT
>few|TRBJ2-3|TRBV29-1|-
CSVEEIGGTDTQYF
TGCAGCGTTGAAGAGATAGGGGGCACAGATACGCAGTATTTT
>-|TRBJ1-6|TRBV20-1|-
CSARSGTRENSPLHF
TGCAGTGCTAGATCTGGGACGAGGGAAAATTCACCCCTCCACTTT
>-|TRBJ2-3|TRBV20-1|-
CSARVGGSGTDTQYF
TGCAGTGCTAGAGTCGGGGGCTCAGGCACAGATACGCAGTATTTT
>once|TRBJ2-5|TRBV28|TRBD1
CASSPTAGGYETQYF
TGTGCCAGCTCGCCGACGGCAGGGGGCTATGAGACCCAGTACTTC
>-|TRBJ2-3|TRBV12-3/TRBV12-4|TRBD1
CASSPFKFAGQGLTDTQYF
TGTGCCAGCAGTCCATTTAAATTCGCGGGACAGGGACTCACAGATACGCAGTATTTT
>-|TRBJ2-4|TRBV2|TRBD2
CASSGLAALGKNIQYF
TGTGCCAGCAGTGGACTAGCGGCCTTGGGAAAAAACATTCAGTACTTC
>-|TRBJ1-2|TRBV27|-
CASSLSGRYYGYTF
TGTGCCAGCAGTTTATCCGGCAGGTACTATGGCTACACCTTC
>-|TRBJ1-4|TRBV10-3|-
CAISVSMGPGREKLFF
TGTGCCATCAGTGTATCGATGGGACCCGGAAGAGAAAAACTGTTTTTT
>-|TRBJ2-3|TRBV6-5|TRBD1
CASSSDRGLVNTQYF
TGTGCCAGCAGCTCGGACAGGGGATTGGTAAATACGCAGTATTTT
>-|TRBJ2-3|TRBV3-1|TRBD2
CSSSQDRLAGTTDTQYF
TGTTCCAGCAGCCAAGATAGACTAGCGGGAACCACAGATACGCAGTATTTT
>-|TRBJ2-2|TRBV28|TRBD2
CASSLAGGPNTGELFF
TGTGCCAGCAGTCTAGCGGGGGGACCGAACACCGGGGAGCTGTTTTTT
>-|TRBJ2-5|TRBV6-6|TRBD2
CASSYPSGNDQETQYF
TGTGCCAGCAGTTACCCCAGCGGGAACGACCAAGAGACCCAGTACTTC
>-|TRBJ1-2|TRBV7-2|TRBD1
CASSSATGNYGYTF
TGTGCCAGCAGCTCCGCGACAGGGAATTATGGCTACACCTTC
>few|TRBJ1-2|TRBV5-4|-
CASSLEGSVWGYTF
TGTGCCAGCAGCTTGGAGGGTAGCGTATGGGGCTACACCTTC
>-|TRBJ2-7|TRBV2|-
CASSEEEAGEQYF
TGTGCCAGCAGTGAAGAGGAAGCCGGCGAGCAGTACTTC